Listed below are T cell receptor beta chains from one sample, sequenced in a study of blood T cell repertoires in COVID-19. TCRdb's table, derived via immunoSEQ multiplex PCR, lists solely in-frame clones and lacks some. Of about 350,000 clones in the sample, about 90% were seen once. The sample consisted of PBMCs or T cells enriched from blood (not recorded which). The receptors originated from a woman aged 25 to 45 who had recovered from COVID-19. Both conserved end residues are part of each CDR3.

CASSYRGGYTF,TRBJ1-2,TRBV12-3/TRBV12-4,11
CASSPRGGSLPYGYTF,TRBJ1-2,TRBV25-1,16
CASSLRAQQGSGKNIQYF,TRBJ2-4,TRBV7-6,18
CASSRTGRTYSNQPQHF,TRBJ1-5,TRBV19,17
CSAQRNYGYTF,TRBJ1-2,TRBV20-1,11
CAISESTRNYEQYF,TRBJ2-7,TRBV10-3,14
CASSLRQTSYNEQFF,TRBJ2-1,TRBV6-2/TRBV6-3,15
CASSLGVQGAPTEAFF,TRBJ1-1,TRBV5-1,16
CSVGGGGGGTEAFF,TRBJ1-1,TRBV29-1,14
CASSLGGRGRTDTQYF,TRBJ2-3,TRBV5-4,16
CASSRDSLSSYEQYF,TRBJ2-7,TRBV6-5,15
CASSLRPRNSPLHF,TRBJ1-6,TRBV28,14
CASSLNAAGGRSFF,TRBJ1-1,TRBV27,14
CASSQSGQGAVQPQHF,TRBJ1-5,TRBV4-1,16
CATRGSTSNEAFF,TRBJ1-1,TRBV24-1,13
CASSPQSGIGDNSPLHF,TRBJ1-6,TRBV18,17
CSARVTEDYGYTF,TRBJ1-2,TRBV29-1,13
CASSRGQGESNQPQHF,TRBJ1-5,TRBV27,16
CASTSALTHTEAFF,TRBJ1-1,TRBV6-5,14
CATSRARNTGELFF,TRBJ2-2,TRBV15,14
CASSLTENTEAFF,TRBJ1-1,TRBV7-2,13
CASSQEDRGREKLFF,TRBJ1-4,TRBV3-1/TRBV3-2,15
CSVEGQGAGGYTF,TRBJ1-2,TRBV29-1,13
CASSPRGRGSYEQYF,TRBJ2-7,TRBV28,15
CASTLGQGSVSPLHF,TRBJ1-6,TRBV28,15
CASRQTGNSPLHF,TRBJ1-6,TRBV6-4,13
CSVEDGYRGFQETQYF,TRBJ2-5,TRBV29-1,16
CASSPSSNQPQHF,TRBJ1-5,TRBV18,13
CASSPRQGVEQYF,TRBJ2-7,TRBV18,13
CASGWTGATEAFF,TRBJ1-1,TRBV7-9,13
CASKYIGGAFSYQPQHF,TRBJ1-5,TRBV3-1/TRBV3-2,17
CASSLEPGQPENTEAFF,TRBJ1-1,TRBV7-9,17
CASSLWSGVRQPQHF,TRBJ1-5,TRBV5-6,15